Here is one T cell receptor (beta chain) with its context. The antigen is not known. The data derive from a study of OX40 agonist ivuxolimab in advanced cancers. Study-wide context: Every patient in dose escalation had hepatocellular carcinoma, melanoma, renal cell or head and neck cancer. General observations from the study: Both blood CD4+ and CD8+ T cells showed clonal growth by week 6 at 0.1 to 3.0 mg/kg. No antigen was identified for the clonally expanded peripheral T cells.

Any history of autoimmune disease or systemic immunosuppression disqualified patients. TCRdb's table, derived via immunoSEQ multiplex PCR, lists solely in-frame clones and lacks some. The table shows fewer than 85,000 clones, with nearly 90% occurring only once. V lost 5 bases and J lost 6, with 17 bases in between. This CDR3 has 14 residues. Looked up from germline, CDR1 is SNHLY and CDR2 is FYNNEI. Sequences were derived from CD4+ or CD8+ T cells sorted from blood, sampled in a trial of the OX40 agonist ivuxolimab. The chain combines TRBV2 with TRBJ2-7; D possibly uses TRBD1 or TRBD2 (6 bases each). The receptor was derived from an adult with an advanced solid tumor such as melanoma, head and neck, liver or kidney cancer. As DNA, the CDR3 is TGTGCCAGCAGTTGGGGGCGGGGTCTCGTCGAGCAGTACTTC. This encodes CASSWGRGLVEQYF.